One TCR beta chain is described in this entry. The antigen is undetermined. Germline V gene data show CDR1 as SEHNR and CDR2 as FQNEAQ (reference sequence). CDR3 length equals 18 residues. V was shortened by 6 bases and J by 7 bases, with 27 bases between the two germline ends. TCRdb passed the reads through MiXCR, listing each CDR3 protein once. The sample holds approximately 260,000 distinct CDR3 sequences, less than 25% seen once. The data derive from a study of T cell repertoires in cytomegalovirus infection. At the level of the study: The authors used CMV epitopes that were HLA-C-restricted (recently identified) and HLA-B-restricted (well studied). Indications of both CMV infection and matching HLA type were provided by public TCR beta signatures.

Broader study findings: Cumulative frequency of public TCR beta families picked out carriers of CMV plus the relevant HLA. Across the ex vivo response, the dominant clonotypes were HLA-C-restricted CMV-specific TCR beta clonotypes.

The chain employs TRBV7-9 and TRBJ2-2; D may be TRBD1 (5 bases). Material: cultured PBMCs, obtained from culture after CMV antigen stimulation. The sequence was collected from a human donor in good health (CMV status not recorded). Some clones in this sample may be carry-over from other donors' samples. CDR3 nucleotides: TGTGCCAGCAGTGGTTCCGTTGTTGACAGTCCGGGTGACGGGGAGCTGTTTTTT. The encoded protein is CASSGSVVDSPGDGELFF.